Following are 3 T cell receptor beta chains from one sample sequenced in a study of blood T cell repertoires in COVID-19 (TCRdb year 2020). The method behind the library was the immunoSEQ multiplex PCR assay. TCRdb holds this immuneACCESS table with in-frame rearrangements only. Some clones are missing; in checked studies, unresolved V genes explain under half, and the rest has no known cause. This sample gives tens of thousands of clones in total; approximately 87% of them show up just once. Clones ranked in the top ten supply more than 9.5% of the sample. The specimen was peripheral blood. These TCRs come from a human donor in a cohort sampled during active COVID-19.

V gene TRBV5-1 combines with J gene TRBJ2-7; TRBD2 matches 12 bases. V lost 3 bases and J lost 0; bases outside the gene matches: 4. The CDR3 is made up of 16 amino acids. Germline V gene data show CDR1 as SGHRS and CDR2 as YFSETQ. The CDR3 spells CASSSRTSGNSYEQYF. CDR3 DNA: TGCGCCAGCAGCTCACGGACTAGCGGGAACTCCTACGAGCAGTACTTC.

The chain couples TRBV19 to TRBJ1-1, with D maybe TRBD1 (6 bases). Germline V gives CDR1 LNHDA, CDR2 SQIVND (reference sequence). The CDR3 extends over 13 amino acids. V lost 9 bases and J lost 4, with 15 bases in between. The CDR3 is CASRGGAATEAFF. The DNA for the CDR3 is TGTGCCAGCCGGGGGGGGGCTGCCACTGAAGCTTTCTTT.

J is TRBJ2-2 and V is TRBV3-1 (or the pseudogene TRBV3-2); D gene uncertain. CDR1 and CDR2 (germline): LGHDT, YNNKEL (reference sequence). The V and J ends lost 0 bases and 3 bases respectively, with 5 bases between them. There are 14 residues in the CDR3. Here the CDR3 DNA reads TGTGCCAGCAGCCAAGATCTGTACACCGGGGAGCTGTTTTTT. Translating gives CASSQDLYTGELFF.